This TCR beta chain was identified in a study of blood T cells in healthy people across ages. Overall study results and limits: Samples with more naive T cells showed higher observed beta diversity.

The CDR3 extends over 16 amino acids. The germline gives CDR1 ENHRY, CDR2 SYGVKD. Trimming cost V 3 bases and J 7 bases; bases outside gene matches: 6. This clonotype was recorded a few times. Its target is unknown. Next came a second PCR, run for about 7 to 12 cycles, which used a sample-barcoded 5' primer along with a J-beta primer mix. Each cDNA molecule received a tag from a template-switch adaptor that had 12 random nucleotides. All samples yielded 3 million or more CDR3-containing paired-end reads. TCRdb used MiXCR to reprocess the 5' RACE reads, holding one entry per CDR3 protein. Of fewer than 2,000,000 distinct CDR3 sequences in the sample, around 40% were seen once.

This sequence originates from a human donor in good health. The chain recombines TRBV10-3 with TRBJ2-2, with 12 bases lining up with TRBD2. The sequenced sample was blood. The CDR3 coding sequence is TGTGCCATCAGTGATCAACTAGCGGGGGGTAGCGGGGAGCTGTTTTTT. Its protein is CAISDQLAGGSGELFF.